Presented here are 6 T cell receptor beta chains from one specimen sequenced in a study of T cell changes during pregnancy in multiple sclerosis. Clones were sequenced by immunoSEQ multiplex PCR, and TCRdb holds only the in-frame ones, with some missing. The table includes 80,000 or so clones, about 90% detected once. The specimen was peripheral blood, collected before pregnancy. These receptors originate from a female donor with multiple sclerosis, enrolled in a pregnancy study.

This clone was detected once. V usage is TRBV4-2 and J usage is TRBJ2-5; 15 bases align to TRBD2. Trimming at V came to 2 bases and at J to 5 bases, leaving 6 bases not matched to a gene. CDR1 LGHNA and CDR2 YNFKEQ come from the germline V gene. The CDR3 totals 17 residues. The CDR3 region has the DNA TGTGCCAGCAGCCAACGGACTAGCGGGGGGGGTAGGGAGACCCAGTACTTC. Translation: CASSQRTSGGGRETQYF.

V is TRBV18 and J is TRBJ1-3; D gene uncertain. The CDR3 loop spans 15 amino acids. The V end lost 2 bases, the J end lost 9 bases, and 17 bases lay between the germline ends. The germline gives CDR1 KGHSH, CDR2 LQKENI. The CDR3 sequence: CASSPGEAAGGTIYF. The DNA for the CDR3 is TGTGCCAGCTCACCAGGCGAGGCGGCCGGAGGCACCATATATTTT.

The gene calls are TRBV30 and TRBJ2-5, with D possibly TRBD2 on 7 matching bases. Trimming cost V 0 bases and J 5 bases, with 16 bases left between them. The CDR3 contains 15 residues. Germline values: CDR1 GTSNPN, CDR2 SVGIG (reference sequence). The CDR3 DNA sequence: TGTGCCTGGAGTGTCTTGGGGGGGGGCCGGGAGACCCAGTACTTC. Its translation is CAWSVLGGGRETQYF.

This chain uses TRBV6-5 with TRBJ1-6; no clear D. Trimming stripped 6 bases from V and 5 bases from J, with 5 bases between. Germline CDR1 MNHEY, CDR2 SVGAGI. The CDR3 sequence is 12 residues long. The CDR3 coding sequence is TGTGCCAGCAGCCCCAATAATTCACCCCTCCACTTT. This gives the protein CASSPNNSPLHF.

The chain links TRBV7-8 to TRBJ1-1; tentative D call: TRBD1 (6 bases). Trimming shortened V by 1 base and J by 7 bases, and 13 bases separated the two germline ends. Looked up from germline, CDR1 is SGHVS and CDR2 is FQNEAQ. The CDR3 spans 14 residues. The CDR3 DNA reads TGTGCCAGCAGCTTAGGGGGGGGCTTGGATGAAGCTTTCTTT. Amino acids: CASSLGGGLDEAFF.

The chain recombines TRBV29-1 with TRBJ2-5; 9 positions match TRBD1. The V and J ends lost 1 base and 3 bases, in that order; junction bases with no gene match: 6. The CDR3 runs 15 residues. CDR1 and CDR2 from the germline V gene are SQVTM and ANQGSEA. CDR3 DNA: TGCAGCGTTGAAGGGGGGACAGGGAAGGAAGAGACCCAGTACTTC. Residues: CSVEGGTGKEETQYF.